This T cell receptor (beta chain) is drawn from a study of T cells in Graves' hyperthyroidism and ophthalmopathy (dated by TCRdb to about 2019). General notes on the study: Peripheral blood was collected at initial diagnosis, before any treatment. Prospective prediction of ophthalmopathy was tested in an independent validation cohort consisting of fewer than 20 hyperthyroidism patients and more than 15 patients who later progressed to ophthalmopathy. The study also compared thyroid tissue and blood T-cell repertoires from a handful of Graves' hyperthyroidism patients. Following sampling, methimazole starting at 30 mg daily was given to hyperthyroidism patients, and high-dose intravenous methylprednisolone was given to ophthalmopathy patients. The paper describes TCR Vbeta CDR3 sequencing of 135 peripheral blood samples, made up of around 41 ophthalmopathy patients, roughly 80 hyperthyroidism patients and about 17 progressor patients. The 100 discovery patients were divided at random into training and test sets in a 7:3 ratio. To identify TCR V-J signatures that set the groups apart, the researchers used a discovery cohort of 100 patients, made up of some 41 with Graves' ophthalmopathy and some 55 with stable Graves' hyperthyroidism. Overall results and qualifications from the work: Ophthalmopathy was separated from stable hyperthyroidism by a 13 V-J signature model, with 85% to 90% sensitivity and approximately 84% specificity obtained in cross-validation and 80%/75% obtained in testing. Sample size was not statistically predetermined, and investigators were not blinded to group allocation. Most expanded thyroid clonotypes (frequency above 0.001) were also detected in blood, suggesting blood repertoires may reflect thyroid immune responses. During validation, the model predicted progression to ophthalmopathy a median of approximately 6 months ahead of onset, with around 71% sensitivity and less than 85% specificity.

Amplification of TCR beta CDR3 regions was carried out from RNA transcripts. A first-round RT-PCR of the TCR CDR3 used the HTBI primer set with the Qiagen OneStep RT-PCR kit. A second multiplex PCR round built the libraries, followed by size selection and purification. The libraries were sequenced on an Illumina HiSeq2000 using paired-end 100 bp reads. In the source study's methods: Raw data were processed with SOAPnuke, discarding reads with adapters, uncalled bases, mean Phred below 15, or no exact constant-primer or identifier match. High-quality paired reads were merged with COPE v1.2.5, and unique nucleotide sequences were defined as clonotypes. MiTCR v1.1 was used to align clonotypes to the IMGT TRBV, TRBD and TRBJ reference segments. Only V-J combinations with frequency above 0.0001, covering 99.2% of repertoires, were analysed. A TCS score was defined as the ratio between F50 (clonal expansion) and ExV (chaos), using BLOSUM62-based TCRdist between CDR3 peptides within each V-J. Welch's t-statistics and random forest reduced fewer than 600 V-J features to about 13, which were used in a naive Bayes classifier (R e1071). TCRdb itself trimmed the public reads at Q25 with fastp, ran MiXCR and retained productive beta chains. Duplicate CDR3 protein sequences are folded into a single record with the most common DNA and genes. The V and J calls follow TCRdb's processing rather than the paper's. Across this sample there are around 520,000 distinct CDR3 sequences, with approximately 15% seen only once. The top ten clones comprise around 17% of the sample.

Stable Graves' hyperthyroidism was defined as the absence of progression to ophthalmopathy over 18 months of follow-up. Hyperthyroidism patients were aged 18 to 65 years and newly diagnosed, with disease duration of less than 2 months. Patients with uncontrolled infections, other autoimmune diseases, pregnancy or lactation were excluded. Diagnoses were based on clinical symptoms, serum thyroxine and TRAb, thyroid ultrasound and orbital computed tomography. Ficoll-Paque density gradient centrifugation was used to isolate PBMCs from approximately 10 ml of fresh peripheral blood. Total RNA was extracted using Trizol reagent, and RNA quality was assessed on an Agilent 2100 Bioanalyzer. This clonotype was counted at least ten times. No cognate antigen has been identified for it. One base away there is no much larger clone; base qualities are not given. The TCR comes from a woman between 18 and 29 years old with Graves' hyperthyroidism. Sequencing input: blood.

For the CDR3, the sequence is CASSPQGAGIETQYF. The DNA is TGTGCCAGCAGCCCGCAGGGGGCTGGCATAGAGACCCAGTACTTC. The chain is assembled from TRBV27 and TRBJ2-5; the junction holds 8 bases that match TRBD1. V lost 6 bases and J lost 4 bases, and the count of bases not matched to a germline gene is 10. CDR3 length: 15 amino acids, cysteine to phenylalanine. Here the CDR3 DNA is all that survives: 45 bases in frame from base 1. For CDR1 and CDR2, the germline V gene (reference sequence) lists MNHEY and SMNVEV.